These 20 T cell receptor beta chains originate from one sample sequenced in a study of cytomegalovirus exposure and HLA in healthy donors. PCR primers comprised 60 Vbeta and 13 Jbeta primers. Profiling relied on immunoSEQ multiplex PCR, and the TCRdb table lists in-frame clones only, not all of them. There are 150,000 to 200,000 clones in the sample; roughly four fifths occur only once, and around 2% lies in the top ten. Sequences were obtained from PBMCs. The receptors here all came from a woman aged 30 to 39 in good health and CMV-seropositive.

This clone was found a few times. The V and J genes are TRBV2 and TRBJ1-2; TRBD1 is a possible D gene (5 bases). Germline loops: CDR1 SNHLY, CDR2 FYNNEI. This CDR3 region has 13 residues. V lost 1 base, J lost 4 bases, and 7 bases lay in between. CDR3 region: CASSEGQGYGYTF. DNA for the CDR3: TGTGCCAGCAGTGAAGGGCAGGGCTATGGCTACACCTTC.

On this clone itself: Relative to the germline gene, one junction end is altered; a read error may explain this. The J gene is TRBJ1-2, the V gene TRBV28, with D tentatively TRBD1 (6 bases). This CDR3 spans 16 amino acids. Germline V gene sequence: CDR1 MDHEN, CDR2 SYDVKM. DNA of the CDR3: TGTGCCGGCAGTCCAACGGGACAAGTGGGAGTGGATGGCTACACCTTC. As protein: CAGSPTGQVGVDGYTF.

The CDR3 is CAWSPRGGRRNTEAFF. Here the CDR3 DNA reads TGTGCCTGGAGTCCCCGCGGGGGCAGGAGGAACACTGAAGCTTTCTTT. This chain joins TRBV30 and TRBJ1-1, with D tentatively TRBD1 (6 bases). The CDR3 covers 16 residues. Germline V lookup: CDR1 GTSNPN, CDR2 SVGIG (reference sequence). V gave up 2 bases and J gave up 1 base, with 17 bases separating them.

V and J are TRBV29-1 and TRBJ1-1, with 7 bases fitting TRBD1. From germline, CDR1 is SQVTM and CDR2 ANQGSEA. V trimming: 7 bases; J trimming: 2 bases; junction bases outside the gene matches: 10. The CDR3 extends over 14 amino acids. CDR3 protein: CSGRWAGGNTEAFF. The CDR3 DNA reads as TGCAGCGGCCGTTGGGCAGGGGGTAACACTGAAGCTTTCTTT.

The CDR3 spells CASSLPGQGAYGYTF. CDR3 DNA sequence: TGTGCCAGCTCACTACCGGGACAGGGGGCCTATGGCTACACCTTC. This rearrangement joins TRBV18 to TRBJ1-2; 12 nucleotides line up with TRBD1. V lost 4 bases, J lost 4 bases, and 4 bases stayed unmatched. The germline CDR1 and CDR2 sequences are KGHSH and LQKENI. This CDR3 spans 15 amino acids.

V is TRBV6-1 and J is TRBJ1-1; D unresolved. This CDR3 has 12 residues. In germline, CDR1 is MNHNS, CDR2 SASEGT. V lost 2 bases to trimming and J lost 6 bases, with 7 bases between them. This CDR3 is CASSEWAAEAFF. DNA of the CDR3: TGTGCCAGCAGTGAATGGGCCGCTGAAGCTTTCTTT.

This chain joins TRBV5-6 and TRBJ1-1; a possible D gene is TRBD1 (5 bases). Trimming pared 4 bases from V and 2 bases from J, leaving 12 bases between. Looked up from germline, CDR1 is SGHDT and CDR2 is YYEEEE. CDR3 length: 14 amino acids. The CDR3 region has the DNA TGTGCCAGCAGCCACGGGGGTTACAACACTGAAGCTTTCTTT. Encoded protein: CASSHGGYNTEAFF.

This sequence joins TRBV28 and TRBJ1-2; 7 bases are shared with TRBD1. Germline lookup yields CDR1 MDHEN and CDR2 SYDVKM. Trimming took 2 bases from V and 8 from J; bases not matched to a gene: 11. The CDR3 extends over 15 amino acids. The CDR3 DNA reads as TGTGCCAGCAGTTTAGAGGGAAGGGGGCCAGGGGGCTACACCTTC. This translates into CASSLEGRGPGGYTF.

This chain joins TRBV6-6 and TRBJ1-2; tentatively, D is TRBD1 (5 bases). V was pared by 0 bases and J by 2 bases, with 7 bases between. The CDR3 is 14 residues long. Germline CDR1 reads MNHNY; CDR2 reads SVGAGI (reference sequence). The CDR3 loop is CASSYSGQNYGYTF. CDR3 bases: TGTGCCAGCAGTTACTCTGGACAAAACTATGGCTACACCTTC.

This chain links TRBV4-3 with TRBJ2-1; 7 bases are a match to TRBD2. The CDR3 is 17 residues long. The germline V gene has CDR1 LGHNA and CDR2 YSLEER. V shed 0 bases and J 5 bases; nucleotides not matched to a gene: 10. This chain's CDR3 is CASSQDRTGRTHNEQFF. In DNA form, the CDR3 reads TGCGCCAGCAGCCAAGATCGTACCGGGAGGACCCACAATGAGCAGTTCTTC.

The chain is built from TRBV11-3 and TRBJ2-2, with 10 positions matching TRBD1. Germline CDR1 reads SGHNT; CDR2 reads YENEEA. With V trimmed by 5 bases and J by 4 bases, 4 bases remained unmatched. This CDR3 is 15 amino acids long. CDR3 amino acids: CASSTRTGGTGELFF. The CDR3 nucleotides read TGTGCCAGCAGCACCCGGACAGGGGGCACCGGGGAGCTGTTTTTT.

V usage is TRBV5-1 and J usage is TRBJ2-3, with TRBD2 as a possible D gene (5 bases). This CDR3 has 17 residues. V was cut by 0 bases and J by 2 bases, with 16 bases left in between. Germline CDR1 reads SGHRS; CDR2 reads YFSETQ. In nucleotides, the CDR3 is TGCGCCAGCAGCTTGGCCTTACTCCTAGCTAACACAGATACGCAGTATTTT. It translates to CASSLALLLANTDTQYF. Variable domain in full (rest from reference TRBV5-1 and TRBJ2-3): KAGVTQTPRYLIKTRGQQVTLSCSPISGHRSVSWYQQTPGQGLQFLFEYFSETQRNKGNFPGRFSGRQFSNSRSEMNVSTLELGDSALYLCASSLALLLANTDTQYFGPGTRLTVL.

The chain couples TRBV9 to TRBJ2-2; D unresolved. Trimming pared 0 bases from V and 0 bases from J, leaving 6 bases between. CDR1 is SGDLS, CDR2 YYNGEE, per germline. CDR3 length: 15 amino acids. CDR3 DNA sequence: TGTGCCAGCAGCGTAGTCCCCGCGAACACCGGGGAGCTGTTTTTT. As protein: CASSVVPANTGELFF.

This clone showed up just a few times. The genes are TRBV5-4 and TRBJ1-2, with 8 positions matching TRBD1. The junction had 11 bases not matched to a gene; V was cut back by 4 bases and J by 9 bases. From germline, CDR1 is SGHNT and CDR2 YYREEE (reference sequence). The CDR3 sequence is 14 residues long. CDR3 loop: CASSGTGQGESYTF. CDR3 nucleotide sequence: TGTGCCAGCAGCGGTACAGGACAGGGCGAGAGCTACACCTTC.

CDR3 protein: CASSPSGGGVNQPQHF. DNA for the CDR3: TGTGCCAGCTCACCCTCGGGAGGGGGGGTCAATCAGCCCCAGCATTTT. The J gene is TRBJ1-5, the V gene TRBV18, with D perhaps matching TRBD1 (6 bases). Germline-derived CDR1 and CDR2 are KGHSH and LQKENI. V lost 3 bases to trimming and J lost 3 bases, with 15 bases between them. The CDR3 loop spans 16 amino acids.

This chain uses TRBV18 with TRBJ1-3; 7 bases map to TRBD1. The CDR3 extends over 14 amino acids. The germline gives CDR1 KGHSH, CDR2 LQKENI. Trimming at V came to 5 bases and at J to 6 bases, leaving 7 bases not matched to a gene. CDR3 bases: TGTGCCAGCTCATACGACAGGGTTTCAAACACCATATATTTT. It specifies CASSYDRVSNTIYF.

This clone has more than one count but fewer than ten. The chain is built from TRBV5-8 and TRBJ2-1; 10 nucleotides agree with TRBD2. V lost 1 base and J lost 7; bases outside the gene matches: 5. The CDR3 is 15 residues long. Germline CDR1 SGHTS, CDR2 YDEGEE. The CDR3 sequence is CASSLLAGGSNEQFF. CDR3 sequence (DNA): TGTGCCAGCAGCTTGTTAGCGGGAGGTTCGAATGAGCAGTTCTTC.

This chain connects TRBV29-1 to TRBJ1-1; D is perhaps TRBD1 (6 bases). Trimming shortened V by 4 bases and J by 0 bases, and 9 bases separated the two germline ends. Germline V gene lookup returns CDR1 SQVTM and CDR2 ANQGSEA. The CDR3 is made up of 13 amino acids. The CDR3 DNA follows: TGCAGCGTTGGGGAGGGGGTGAACACTGAAGCTTTCTTT. Protein: CSVGEGVNTEAFF.

This clone showed up just once. The chain recombines TRBV7-6 with TRBJ2-5; possible D gene TRBD1, 6 bases. Germline V gene data show CDR1 as SGHVS and CDR2 as FNYEAQ. Between the trimmed V and J ends, which lost 3 bases and 7 bases, there was a span of 15 bases. This CDR3 contains 14 residues. CDR3 nucleotides: TGTGCCAGCAGCTTCCAACAGGGTATGGGGACCCAGTACTTC. This codes for CASSFQQGMGTQYF.

The CDR3 reads CASSVAGTGGVLNTSGNTIYF. The CDR3 nucleotides are TGTGCCAGCAGCGTAGCAGGGACAGGGGGCGTCCTTAATACCTCTGGAAACACCATATATTTT. V usage is TRBV9 and J usage is TRBJ1-3, with TRBD1 identical over 12 bases. The junction had 13 bases not matched to a gene; V was cut back by 0 bases and J by 0 bases. This CDR3 region has 21 residues. The germline CDR1 and CDR2 sequences are SGDLS and YYNGEE.